These 12 T cell receptor beta chains share one sample of origin, sequenced in a study of long-term antiretroviral therapy in people with HIV. Survey-level immunoSEQ v3.0 assays were run. Measured with immunoSEQ multiplex PCR; TCRdb has only the in-frame clones, and not every one. This table has roughly 16,000 clones, 79% appearing once. Sample: unsorted PBMCs, taken at the start of antiretroviral therapy. Every receptor here comes from a young man with HIV.

The genes are TRBV5-1 and TRBJ2-1, with TRBD2 matching over 12 bases. The trim removed 2 bases at V and 10 bases at J, leaving 4 bases unmatched. The CDR3 has 14 amino acids. The V gene's germline CDR1 is SGHRS and CDR2 YFSETQ. The CDR3 loop is CASSFASGGAEQFF. The DNA for the CDR3 is TGCGCCAGCAGCTTTGCTAGCGGGGGGGCCGAGCAGTTCTTC. Filled out from reference TRBV5-1 and TRBJ2-1, the complete variable domain reads KAGVTQTPRYLIKTRGQQVTLSCSPISGHRSVSWYQQTPGQGLQFLFEYFSETQRNKGNFPGRFSGRQFSNSRSEMNVSTLELGDSALYLCASSFASGGAEQFFGPGTRLTVL.

The rearrangement joins TRBV6-1 to TRBJ2-1; 7 nucleotides match TRBD2. The CDR3 is 14 amino acids. Germline V gene lookup returns CDR1 MNHNS and CDR2 SASEGT. Germline trimming cut 4 bases from V and 6 bases from J; bases unmatched to any gene: 6. The CDR3 loop is CASSGAGTRNEQFF. The CDR3 coding sequence is TGTGCCAGCAGTGGAGCGGGAACCCGCAATGAGCAGTTCTTC.

The chain carries TRBV5-4 and TRBJ2-5; tentatively, D is TRBD1 (7 bases). Trimming took 0 bases from V and 5 from J, leaving 14 bases between them. The V gene's germline CDR1 is SGHNT and CDR2 YYREEE (reference sequence). CDR3 size: 15 residues. CDR3 residues: CASSLGKTGRETQYF. The CDR3 bases are TGTGCCAGCAGCTTGGGGAAGACAGGGAGGGAGACCCAGTACTTC.

This clone is medium-sized (0.01 to 0.1%) within its sample. This rearrangement joins TRBV7-9 to TRBJ1-2; D is possibly TRBD1 (5 bases). CDR1 is SEHNR and CDR2 is FQNEAQ in the germline V gene (reference sequence). The CDR3 runs 12 residues. The V end lost 6 bases, the J end lost 7 bases, and 12 bases lay between the germline ends. The CDR3 sequence: CASRPGGSGYTF. Written as DNA, the CDR3 is TGTGCCAGCAGGCCTGGGGGTTCTGGCTACACCTTC.

The chain is built from TRBV25-1 and TRBJ2-2, with D possibly matching TRBD1 (5 bases). There are 15 residues in the CDR3. V dropped 2 bases and J dropped 6 bases, with 13 bases sitting between them. Germline CDR1 is MGHDK and CDR2 is SYGVNS. In DNA form, the CDR3 reads TGTGCCAGCAGTGAAAGGATTGGGGCAGCCGGGGAGCTGTTTTTT. It translates to CASSERIGAAGELFF.

CDR3 nucleotide sequence: TGTGCCAGCAGTTCTGCGTCGGCAACGTGGGAGCAGTACTTC. It specifies CASSSASATWEQYF. The chain combines TRBV6-5 with TRBJ2-7; D not resolved. Germline-derived CDR1 and CDR2 are MNHEY and SVGAGI. This CDR3 comprises 14 residues. Trimming stripped 4 bases from V and 7 bases from J, with 17 bases between.

The gene calls are TRBV18 and TRBJ1-1; D remains unclear. Per the germline V gene, CDR1 is KGHSH and CDR2 is LQKENI. The CDR3 loop spans 13 amino acids. V gave up 6 bases and J gave up 1 base, with 9 bases separating them. DNA of the CDR3: TGTGCCAGCTCCAGAACTTCGAACACTGAAGCTTTCTTT. Amino acid sequence: CASSRTSNTEAFF.

This clone has a handful of counts. The genes are TRBV2 and TRBJ2-7, with no clear D. The CDR3 contains 11 residues. V was clipped by 7 bases and J by 2 bases, with 6 bases between them. From germline, CDR1 is SNHLY and CDR2 FYNNEI. In DNA form, the CDR3 reads TGTGCCAGCACGGTGACCTACGAGCAGTACTTC. Amino acid sequence: CASTVTYEQYF.

The chain recombines TRBV6-1 with TRBJ1-3; D unresolved. The V gene lost 10 bases and the J gene lost 0 bases, with 7 bases spanning the gap. CDR1 MNHNS and CDR2 SASEGT come from the germline V gene. This CDR3 is built from 12 residues. The DNA of the CDR3 is TGTGCCACCCACAGCTCTGGAAACACCATATATTTT. Translation gives CATHSSGNTIYF.

The genes are TRBV18 and TRBJ2-1, with a weak D call TRBD2 (6 bases). CDR1 KGHSH and CDR2 LQKENI come from the germline V gene. Trimming pared 3 bases from V and 1 base from J, leaving 7 bases between. The CDR3 is 14 amino acids. CDR3 in DNA: TGTGCCAGCTCACCGGGGAGGTCCTACAATGAGCAGTTCTTC. As protein: CASSPGRSYNEQFF. Full variable domain (outside the CDR3, taken from reference TRBV18 and TRBJ2-1): NAGVMQNPRHLVRRRGQEARLRCSPMKGHSHVYWYRQLPEEGLKFMVYLQKENIIDESGMPKERFSAEFPKEGPSILRIQQVVRGDSAAYFCASSPGRSYNEQFFGPGTRLTVL.

J is TRBJ2-2 and V is TRBV5-6; 9 nucleotides match TRBD1. CDR3 length equals 16 residues. Germline assignment: CDR1 SGHDT and CDR2 YYEEEE. Trimming cost V 4 bases and J 5 bases; bases outside gene matches: 9. The CDR3 sequence: CASSGGQGRGTGELFF. The CDR3 nucleotides read TGTGCCAGCAGCGGGGGACAGGGAAGGGGTACCGGGGAGCTGTTTTTT. Complete variable domain (other parts from reference TRBV5-6 and TRBJ2-2): DAGVTQSPTHLIKTRGQQVTLRCSPKSGHDTVSWYQQALGQGPQFIFQYYEEEERQRGNFPDRFSGHQFPNYSSELNVNALLLGDSALYLCASSGGQGRGTGELFFGEGSRLTVL.

V and J are TRBV30 and TRBJ1-3; no reliable D call. Germline CDR1 and CDR2: GTSNPN and SVGIG (reference sequence). V was shortened by 2 bases and J by 3 bases, with 5 bases between the two germline ends. This CDR3 is built from 12 residues. The CDR3 coding sequence is TGTGCCTGGAGTCTCTATGGAAACACCATATATTTT. It translates to CAWSLYGNTIYF.